The 22 T cell receptor beta chains in this list originate from one sample, sequenced in a study of beta chain features in type 1 diabetes. These receptors' antigens are unknown. The study reverse transcribed the entire isolated RNA, so it sequenced expressed TCRB transcripts. TCRdb keeps only in-frame clones here, not all; method: immunoSEQ multiplex PCR. The data contain some 360,000 clones, roughly a tenth of them seen just once; the ten biggest clones take up over 0.45%. Study outcomes and limitations: There was a moderate but significant shortening of TCRB CDR3s in all four CD4+ subsets of Type 1 diabetes patients.

Sequencing input: central memory CD4+ T cells from blood. All receptors come from a man aged 30 to 45 with type 1 diabetes.

With respect to this clone: Other DNA sequences of this sample code for an identical CDR3. CDR3 bases: TGCGCCAGCAGCGCTGACTACGAGCAGTACTTC. Protein: CASSADYEQYF. V and J are TRBV5-1 and TRBJ2-7; D not certain. The V end lost 4 bases, the J end lost 3 bases, and 5 bases lay between the germline ends. CDR1 and CDR2 from the germline V gene are SGHRS and YFSETQ. The CDR3 covers 11 residues.

This clone was counted a few times. The chain uses TRBV18 and TRBJ2-5; D gene unclear. Germline values: CDR1 KGHSH, CDR2 LQKENI. The CDR3 runs to 15 residues. V was shortened by 3 bases and J by 2 bases, with 13 bases between the two germline ends. In DNA, the CDR3 is TGTGCCAGCTCACCCTTGATGGCACAGCAAGAGACCCAGTACTTC. The encoded protein is CASSPLMAQQETQYF.

This clone was detected only a few times. V usage is TRBV29-1 and J usage is TRBJ2-2; D is ambiguous. The V gene lost 4 bases and the J gene lost 2 bases, with 11 bases spanning the gap. CDR3 length equals 14 residues. Germline CDR1 SQVTM, CDR2 ANQGSEA. The CDR3 sequence is CSVALTQNTGELFF. CDR3 nucleotide sequence: TGCAGCGTTGCACTGACGCAAAACACCGGGGAGCTGTTTTTT.

This clone was seen a handful of times. This sample also contains other DNA sequences that code for the same CDR3. The rearrangement joins TRBV6-6 to TRBJ1-4; no firm D call. Germline CDR1 and CDR2: MNHNY and SVGAGI (reference sequence). This CDR3 contains 13 residues. Trimming pared 2 bases from V and 3 bases from J, leaving 4 bases between. The CDR3 sequence: CASSYRPNEKLFF. CDR3 coding DNA: TGTGCCAGCAGTTACAGGCCTAATGAAAAACTGTTTTTT.

This clone was recorded a few times. The rearrangement links TRBV4-1 to TRBJ2-5, with 8 bases lining up with TRBD1. The germline CDR1 and CDR2 sequences are MGHRA and YSYEKL. The CDR3 spans 17 residues. Unmatched junction bases numbered 8, after V lost 0 bases and J lost 2 bases. CDR3 DNA sequence: TGCGCCAGCAGCCAAGAACAGGGGGGCAGGGGACAAGAGACCCAGTACTTC. Protein sequence: CASSQEQGGRGQETQYF.

This clone was seen a handful of times. The V gene is TRBV5-6, the J gene TRBJ2-5; possible D gene TRBD2, 5 bases. Trimming pared 0 bases from V and 5 bases from J, leaving 11 bases between. The CDR3 runs to 14 residues. Germline V gives CDR1 SGHDT, CDR2 YYEEEE. The CDR3 DNA is TGTGCCAGCAGCTTGGCCGGGGTACCGGAGACCCAGTACTTC. This translates into CASSLAGVPETQYF.

CDR3 region: CASSPRLAGGLSVENIQYF. CDR3 in DNA: TGCGCCAGCAGCCCCCGTCTAGCGGGAGGGTTATCGGTGGAAAACATTCAGTACTTC. This sequence joins TRBV5-1 and TRBJ2-4; 12 bases map to TRBD2. The germline V gene has CDR1 SGHRS and CDR2 YFSETQ. The CDR3 is 19 amino acids. With V trimmed by 4 bases and J by 5 bases, 16 bases remained unmatched.

The chain combines TRBV25-1 with TRBJ2-6; possibly TRBD1 for D (6 bases). CDR3 length: 12 amino acids. V lost 2 bases and J lost 14, with 10 bases in between. Germline V lookup: CDR1 MGHDK, CDR2 SYGVNS. CDR3 sequence: CASSEEDSLLTF. In DNA, the CDR3 is TGTGCCAGCAGTGAAGAGGACAGCCTCCTGACTTTC.

The rearrangement links TRBV20-1 to TRBJ2-3; D is undetermined. Trimming took off 6 bases at V and 4 bases at J, with 8 bases between the two ends. The CDR3 extends over 11 amino acids. Per the germline V gene, CDR1 is DFQATT and CDR2 is SNEGSKA (reference sequence). For the CDR3, the DNA is TGCAGTGCATCTACTCCAGATACGCAGTATTTT. Translation: CSASTPDTQYF.

In this sample, this clone turned up a few times. The gene calls are TRBV18 and TRBJ2-2; 11 nucleotides match TRBD1. J gave up 2 bases and V 2 bases, and 1 base lay outside the gene matches. The CDR3 runs to 16 residues. Germline lookup yields CDR1 KGHSH and CDR2 LQKENI. CDR3 nucleotide sequence: TGTGCCAGCTCACCATGGACAGGGGGCAACACCGGGGAGCTGTTTTTT. Protein: CASSPWTGGNTGELFF.

This clone has more than one count but fewer than ten. The V call is TRBV4-3, the J call TRBJ2-1; TRBD2 aligns across 8 bases. V shed 0 bases and J 5 bases; nucleotides not matched to a gene: 9. Germline loops: CDR1 LGHNA, CDR2 YSLEER. The CDR3 sequence is 17 residues long. CDR3 residues: CASSQDRGSGRDNEQFF. The DNA for the CDR3 is TGCGCCAGCAGCCAAGATAGAGGGAGCGGGAGAGACAATGAGCAGTTCTTC.

This clone was counted many times. The chain couples TRBV28 to TRBJ1-4; TRBD1 matches 8 bases. The germline V gene encodes CDR1 MDHEN and CDR2 SYDVKM. V shed 0 bases and J 7 bases; nucleotides not matched to a gene: 4. The CDR3 is 15 amino acids. CDR3 sequence (DNA): TGTGCCAGCAGTTTATGGACAGGGGAGGGTGAAAAACTGTTTTTT. Amino acids: CASSLWTGEGEKLFF.

The chain joins TRBV7-2 to TRBJ2-2, with D possibly matching TRBD2 (6 bases). The CDR3 consists of 15 residues. V lost 3 bases and J 7 bases, leaving 15 bases between the germline ends. Germline-derived CDR1 and CDR2 are SGHTA and FQGNSA. CDR3 sequence (DNA): TGTGCCAGCAGCTTGGACTCCCTCGGGGGCGGGGAGCTGTTTTTT. This codes for CASSLDSLGGGELFF. The whole variable domain, remainder taken from reference TRBV7-2 and TRBJ2-2, is GAGVSQSPSNKVTEKGKDVELRCDPISGHTALYWYRQSLGQGLEFLIYFQGNSAPDKSGLPSDRFSAERTGGSVSTLTIQRTQQEDSAVYLCASSLDSLGGGELFFGEGSRLTVL.

This chain links TRBV5-1 with TRBJ1-1; 9 positions match TRBD1. CDR1 and CDR2 (germline): SGHRS, YFSETQ. V lost 4 bases and J lost 1; bases outside the gene matches: 5. CDR3 length: 15 residues. The CDR3 DNA follows: TGCGCCAGCAGCCGACAGGGGGTGGGGAACACTGAAGCTTTCTTT. It yields the protein CASSRQGVGNTEAFF. Full variable domain (outside the CDR3, taken from reference TRBV5-1 and TRBJ1-1): KAGVTQTPRYLIKTRGQQVTLSCSPISGHRSVSWYQQTPGQGLQFLFEYFSETQRNKGNFPGRFSGRQFSNSRSEMNVSTLELGDSALYLCASSRQGVGNTEAFFGQGTRLTVV.

This clone was seen only a few times. The V call is TRBV29-1, the J call TRBJ1-4, with 10 bases identical to TRBD1. V was clipped by 6 bases and J by 6 bases; unmatched bases: 16. Germline V gene lookup returns CDR1 SQVTM and CDR2 ANQGSEA. There are 17 residues in the CDR3. In nucleotides, the CDR3 is TGCAGCGTCCAGGCTTTAAAAGGACAGGGGGTCGATGAAAAACTGTTTTTT. The encoded protein is CSVQALKGQGVDEKLFF.

V is TRBV5-1 and J is TRBJ2-7, with TRBD1 matching 11 bases. The junction had 4 bases not matched to a gene; V was cut back by 0 bases and J by 2 bases. The germline CDR1 and CDR2 sequences are SGHRS and YFSETQ. This CDR3 is 16 amino acids long. For the CDR3, the DNA is TGCGCCAGCAGCTTGGGGCCGGGACAGGGGGCCTACGAGCAGTACTTC. Translated: CASSLGPGQGAYEQYF.

This rearrangement joins TRBV9 to TRBJ1-1; D is uncertain. The CDR3 loop spans 14 amino acids. V was clipped by 2 bases and J by 9 bases, with 17 bases between them. Germline lookup yields CDR1 SGDLS and CDR2 YYNGEE. The CDR3 nucleotides read TGTGCCAGCAGCGTTGGCGGGATAGAAGAGAAAGCTTTCTTT. Translation gives CASSVGGIEEKAFF.

Ten or more counts support this clone. The same CDR3 arises from other DNA sequences in this sample as well. The gene calls are TRBV19 and TRBJ2-4; 7 bases fit TRBD1. Germline-derived CDR1 and CDR2 are LNHDA and SQIVND (reference sequence). This CDR3 contains 16 residues. V shed 1 base and J 0 bases; nucleotides not matched to a gene: 3. The CDR3 loop reads CASSIGQGVAKNIQYF. The CDR3 DNA is TGTGCCAGTAGTATAGGCCAGGGGGTAGCCAAAAACATTCAGTACTTC.

CDR3 sequence (DNA): TGTGCCAGCAGCCAAGGTTCCGAGCAGTACTTC. This codes for CASSQGSEQYF. V and J are TRBV9 and TRBJ2-7; D not certain. The germline CDR1 and CDR2 sequences are SGDLS and YYNGEE. V was clipped by 4 bases and J by 6 bases, with 8 bases between them. CDR3 length: 11 amino acids. Filled out from reference TRBV9 and TRBJ2-7, the complete variable domain reads DSGVTQTPKHLITATGQRVTLRCSPRSGDLSVYWYQQSLDQGLQFLIQYYNGEERAKGNILERFSAQQFPDLHSELNLSSLELGDSALYFCASSQGSEQYFGPGTRLTVT.

This clone qualifies as medium-sized. This same CDR3 is encoded by further DNA sequences in the sample. CDR3 sequence (DNA): TGTGCCAGCTCACCAGGACTAGCCGGATACAATGAGCAGTTCTTC. It encodes CASSPGLAGYNEQFF. The genes are TRBV18 and TRBJ2-1, with 8 bases lining up with TRBD2. The CDR3 loop spans 15 amino acids. Germline assignment: CDR1 KGHSH and CDR2 LQKENI. V gave up 2 bases and J gave up 4 bases; unmatched junction bases: 4.

The V and J genes are TRBV7-9 and TRBJ2-3; 8 positions match TRBD2. Germline CDR1 and CDR2: SEHNR and FQNEAQ (reference sequence). The trim removed 4 bases at V and 2 bases at J, leaving 14 bases unmatched. The length of the CDR3 is 18 residues. CDR3 in amino acids: CASSSSTGVAGSTDTQYF. DNA for the CDR3: TGTGCCAGCAGCTCCTCCACTGGTGTAGCGGGATCCACAGATACGCAGTATTTT.

Here the CDR3 reads CASSPPGRLGNQPQHF. DNA for the CDR3: TGTGCCAGCTCACCACCGGGGCGGCTGGGTAATCAGCCCCAGCATTTT. The chain is built from TRBV18 and TRBJ1-5; a possible D gene is TRBD1 (5 bases). Deletions cut 0 bases from V and 4 bases from J, with 13 bases between. Germline V gene data show CDR1 as KGHSH and CDR2 as LQKENI. This CDR3 comprises 16 residues.